A selection of T cell receptor beta chains follows, all from one sample in a study of cytomegalovirus exposure and HLA in healthy donors. Using immunoSEQ multiplex PCR, the repertoire was profiled, and TCRdb retains in-frame clones only, with some absent. The sample consists of approximately 150,000 clones, around 75% of them appearing once. Material: PBMCs. These TCRs come from a young man in good health and CMV-seropositive. Both conserved end residues are part of each CDR3. The order of the fields is clone size, V gene, D gene, J gene, CDR3 DNA, CDR3 protein. D genes are given only for firm matches. The size entry is marked missing in some rows and otherwise reads once, few, many or a size class.

>few|TRBV25-1|TRBD1|TRBJ2-3
TGTGCCAGCAGTGAATGGACAGGGCACACAGATACGCAGTATTTT
CASSEWTGHTDTQYF
>few|TRBV19|.|TRBJ1-1
TGTGCCAGTAGTATATACAGGGTGGGGAACACTGAAGCTTTCTTT
CASSIYRVGNTEAFF
>once|TRBV5-1|.|TRBJ1-1
TGCGCCAGCGCCCTTTGGCGGGGGACGAACACTGAAGCTTTCTTT
CASALWRGTNTEAFF
>.|TRBV7-9|TRBD1|TRBJ1-1
TGTGCCAGCAGCTTAACAGGGGACCACACTGAAGCTTTCTTT
CASSLTGDHTEAFF
>.|TRBV5-6|.|TRBJ2-2
TGTGCCAGCAGCGGAGGAGGGCGGGCGAACACCGGGGAGCTGTTTTTT
CASSGGGRANTGELFF
>.|TRBV10-1|TRBD1|TRBJ1-1
TGCGCCAGCAGTATATCAACAGGGGGTAGGAACACTGAAGCTTTCTTT
CASSISTGGRNTEAFF
>.|TRBV27|.|TRBJ2-2
TGTGCCAGCAGTGGGACACACACCGGGGAGCTGTTTTTT
CASSGTHTGELFF
>once|TRBV4-2|TRBD1|TRBJ1-4
TGTGCCAGCAGCCAAGATGGAGGGGGCGCTAGGGAAAAACTGTTTTTT
CASSQDGGGAREKLFF
>.|TRBV5-1|.|TRBJ2-2
TGCGCCAGCAGAAGCCTTAACACCGGGGAGCTGTTTTTT
CASRSLNTGELFF
>.|TRBV18|TRBD1|TRBJ1-2
TGTGCCAGCTCACCGGGACAGGGTGGCTATGGCTACACCTTC
CASSPGQGGYGYTF
>.|TRBV11-2|.|TRBJ1-1
TGTGCCAGCAGCTCGGAGACAGGGAACACTGAAGCTTTCTTT
CASSSETGNTEAFF
>.|TRBV5-1|TRBD2|TRBJ2-1
TGCGCCAGCAGCCCCGGTCCCACTAGCGGGGGATGGAATGAGCAGTTCTTC
CASSPGPTSGGWNEQFF
>.|TRBV19|.|TRBJ1-1
TGTGCCAGTAGTACCCACGGGGGAGCTTACACAGAGACTGAAGCTTTCTTT
CASSTHGGAYTETEAFF
>few|TRBV28|.|TRBJ1-2
TGTGCCGGGTACAGGGCCCGGGATGGCTACACCTTC
CAGYRARDGYTF
>once|TRBV30|.|TRBJ2-1
TGTGCCTCGGAGCCCGAGGGCTACAATGAGCAGTTCTTC
CASEPEGYNEQFF
>few|TRBV19|.|TRBJ1-1
TGTGCCAGTAGAGGCGGCAGCTCCATGAACACTGAAGCTTTCTTT
CASRGGSSMNTEAFF
>.|TRBV18|.|TRBJ2-2
TGTGCCAGCTCACCATGGACAGCGAACACCGGGGAGCTGTTTTTT
CASSPWTANTGELFF
>once|TRBV7-9|TRBD1|TRBJ2-1
TGTGCCAGCAGCCCGGGACAGGGGGGCCACAATGAGCAGTTCTTC
CASSPGQGGHNEQFF
>many|TRBV2|.|TRBJ2-5
TGTGCCAGCAGGGTCGAGGAGACCCAGTACTTC
CASRVEETQYF
>.|TRBV27|.|TRBJ1-2
TGTGCCAGCAGTTACGAGGGGGGGGCTAACTATGGCTACACCTTC
CASSYEGGANYGYTF
>.|TRBV27|.|TRBJ2-2
TGTGCCAGCAGTTTAACTAACACCGGGGAGCTGTTTTTT
CASSLTNTGELFF
>.|TRBV9|.|TRBJ1-3
TGTGCCAGCAGCCCCTTGACTACTTGGAGCTCTGGAAACACCATATATTTT
CASSPLTTWSSGNTIYF
>.|TRBV7-2|.|TRBJ2-5
TGTGCCAGCACCACAGCCGCAAAGTACCAAGAGACCCAGTACTTC
CASTTAAKYQETQYF
>.|TRBV27|.|TRBJ1-1
TGTGCCAGCGGGAGGGGGGAGAACACTGAAGCTTTCTTT
CASGRGENTEAFF
>.|TRBV29-1|.|TRBJ2-6
TGCAGCGTTGAAGCCCCATGGCACTCTGGGGCCAACGTCCTGACTTTC
CSVEAPWHSGANVLTF
>once|TRBV7-2|TRBD1|TRBJ1-2
TGTGCCAGCAGCCCTAAAGGCTCAGGGACAGGGGTAGTCTATAATGGCTACACCTTC
CASSPKGSGTGVVYNGYTF
>.|TRBV5-4|TRBD2|TRBJ2-1
TGTGCCAGCAGCAGGGGACTAGGGGGTGAGCAGTTCTTC
CASSRGLGGEQFF
>.|TRBV5-4|.|TRBJ2-5
TGTGCCAGCAGCGCTCCGGGACAACAAGAGACCCAGTACTTC
CASSAPGQQETQYF
>.|TRBV9|TRBD2|TRBJ2-1
TGTGCCAGCAGCGTAGCAACACCCCTAGCGGGAGCTGTCTATGAGCAGTTCTTC
CASSVATPLAGAVYEQFF
>.|TRBV6-1|.|TRBJ1-4
TGTGCCAGCAGTGAATCGGGGGGCGAAAAACTGTTTTTT
CASSESGGEKLFF
>.|TRBV6-1|TRBD1|TRBJ1-1
TGTGCCAGCAGTGAGGGACAGGGGGTCACTGAAGCTTTCTTT
CASSEGQGVTEAFF
>.|TRBV18|.|TRBJ1-4
TGTGCCAGCTCACCACTCCATGGGGAGGCTAATGAAAAACTGTTTTTT
CASSPLHGEANEKLFF
>few|TRBV18|.|TRBJ2-2
TGTGCCAGCTCACGACCCAGGCAGTCTATGGCCGGGGAGCTGTTTTTT
CASSRPRQSMAGELFF
>.|TRBV29-1|.|TRBJ2-3
TGCAGCGTTGTTTCAGGGAGCACAGATACGCAGTATTTT
CSVVSGSTDTQYF
>few|TRBV5-1|.|TRBJ1-6
TGCGCCAGCAGCCCACTGGAGGGCTCCTATAATTCACCCCTCCACTTT
CASSPLEGSYNSPLHF
>.|TRBV11-2|TRBD2|TRBJ2-1
TGTGCCAGCAGCTTCCCACCTAGCGGCCATTACAATGAGCAGTTCTTC
CASSFPPSGHYNEQFF
>.|TRBV6-5|.|TRBJ1-2
TGTGCCAGCAGTTACAGGGCACAGGGCGACTATGGCTACACCTTC
CASSYRAQGDYGYTF
>.|TRBV18|TRBD1|TRBJ2-3
TGTGCCAGCTCACCACAGGGGGCAATCGCAGATACGCAGTATTTT
CASSPQGAIADTQYF
>.|TRBV10-2|.|TRBJ1-5
TGCGCCAGCGGTGGGGGGGTTAGTGGCAATCAGCCCCAGCATTTT
CASGGGVSGNQPQHF
>.|TRBV5-1|TRBD1|TRBJ1-2
TGCGCCAGCAGCCAGACAGGGGGCAACTATGGCTACACCTTC
CASSQTGGNYGYTF
>.|TRBV7-9|.|TRBJ1-2
TGTGCCAGCAGCTTTGCAGGGGACGTAGGGGATTATGGCTACACCTTC
CASSFAGDVGDYGYTF
>.|TRBV5-4|TRBD1|TRBJ2-3
TGTGCCAGCAGCCCGGCCAGGGGGACAGGGGGCATGGGTAGCACAGATACGCAGTATTTT
CASSPARGTGGMGSTDTQYF
>.|TRBV30|.|TRBJ1-5
TGTGCCTGGAGTGTAGACGCCGGGGTGGCTCAGCCCCAGCATTTT
CAWSVDAGVAQPQHF
>few|TRBV19|.|TRBJ1-5
TGTGCCAGTAGTATCAACCCTTCAGCGAGCAATCAGCCCCAGCATTTT
CASSINPSASNQPQHF
>.|TRBV4-1|TRBD2|TRBJ2-6
TGCGCCAGCAGCCACTATAGCGGGAGGACTGGGGCCAACGTCCTGACTTTC
CASSHYSGRTGANVLTF
>.|TRBV5-6|.|TRBJ2-5
TGTGCCAGCAGCTCACGGGGGGCGGGGGAGACCCAGTACTTC
CASSSRGAGETQYF
>many|TRBV28|.|TRBJ1-5
TGTGCCAGCAGAACGGACAGTAAAGGAGTGGGAAATTGGCCCCAGCATTTT
CASRTDSKGVGNWPQHF
>.|TRBV2|TRBD2|TRBJ2-5
TGTGCCAGCAGTCTAGGAGGGCGGGGGGTCGAGACCCAGTACTTC
CASSLGGRGVETQYF
>.|TRBV4-1|TRBD1|TRBJ1-4
TGCGCCAGCAGCCGGAGCGTGCGACAGGGGGCGACTAATGAAAAACTGTTTTTT
CASSRSVRQGATNEKLFF
>once|TRBV29-1|.|TRBJ2-2
TGCAGCGTGGGAGGGGGTCTGAACACCGGGGAGCTGTTTTTT
CSVGGGLNTGELFF
>once|TRBV6-1|.|TRBJ1-1
TGTGCCAGCAGTGCAGGGTATGCTGAAGCTTTCTTT
CASSAGYAEAFF
>.|TRBV28|TRBD1|TRBJ1-2
TGTGCCAGCAGAGGGGGGGAGAATGTTGACAGGGGCGGCTACACCTTC
CASRGGENVDRGGYTF